Following are 29 T cell receptor beta chains from one sample sequenced in a study of PD-L1 blockade in urothelial cancer. Method: immunoSEQ multiplex PCR; TCRdb's copy keeps in-frame clones and lacks some. This sample carries roughly 50,000 clones, approximately 75% of them seen once, and the ten largest clones take around 3.6%. Source: PBMCs, taken around atezolizumab (anti-PD-L1) treatment. These receptors were obtained from a man aged 65 to 85 with urothelial cancer.

The J gene is TRBJ1-1, the V gene TRBV27; D gene unclear. The germline CDR1 and CDR2 sequences are MNHEY and SMNVEV (reference sequence). There are 15 residues in the CDR3. Trimming pared 1 base from V and 2 bases from J, leaving 11 bases between. The DNA for the CDR3 is TGTGCCAGCAGTTTATTTGGTCGGGGAAACACTGAAGCTTTCTTT. Amino acid sequence: CASSLFGRGNTEAFF.

This clone was observed a single time. This chain connects TRBV19 to TRBJ2-2; 10 bases fit TRBD1. CDR1 is LNHDA and CDR2 is SQIVND in the germline V gene (reference sequence). Trimming cost V 5 bases and J 6 bases; bases outside gene matches: 6. This CDR3 has 15 residues. CDR3 sequence (DNA): TGTGCCAGTAGTCCACCGGGACAGGGGTCCGGGGAGCTGTTTTTT. Its translation: CASSPPGQGSGELFF.

The chain links TRBV5-4 to TRBJ2-7; D possibly corresponds to TRBD1 (5 bases). V was trimmed by 4 bases and J by 5 bases, leaving 19 bases between them. The CDR3 runs 15 residues. CDR1 is SGHNT and CDR2 is YYREEE in the germline V gene (reference sequence). CDR3 nucleotides: TGTGCCAGCAGCCCTCCTGGGGCTCGGGCCCACGAGCAGTACTTC. It encodes CASSPPGARAHEQYF.

This rearrangement joins TRBV9 to TRBJ2-3; D may be TRBD1 (7 bases). V was clipped by 0 bases and J by 5 bases, with 16 bases between them. Per germline, CDR1 SGDLS and CDR2 YYNGEE. This CDR3 is 16 amino acids long. The CDR3 here is CASSVGWRGRVDTQYF. The DNA for the CDR3 is TGTGCCAGCAGCGTAGGGTGGAGGGGGCGGGTAGATACGCAGTATTTT.

The rearrangement links TRBV19 to TRBJ1-4; tentative D call: TRBD1 (6 bases). The CDR3 extends over 19 amino acids. V shed 3 bases and J shed 0 bases, with 20 bases lying between them. Looked up from germline, CDR1 is LNHDA and CDR2 is SQIVND (reference sequence). The CDR3 sequence is CASSMPGWDTLSTNEKLFF. The CDR3 DNA sequence: TGTGCCAGTAGTATGCCCGGCTGGGACACCCTGTCAACTAATGAAAAACTGTTTTTT.

This chain uses TRBV20-1 with TRBJ2-1; D might be TRBD1 (5 bases). The length of the CDR3 is 11 residues. Germline V CDR1 and CDR2: DFQATT, SNEGSKA (reference sequence). V gave up 5 bases and J gave up 9 bases, with 11 bases separating them. CDR3 DNA sequence: TGCAGTGCTTCCAATAGGGGTGAGCAGTTCTTC. Translated, it gives CSASNRGEQFF.

The gene calls are TRBV2 and TRBJ1-4; weak D call: TRBD1 (6 bases). The V gene's germline CDR1 is SNHLY and CDR2 FYNNEI. V was trimmed by 5 bases and J by 0 bases, leaving 16 bases between them. The CDR3 covers 17 residues. CDR3 coding DNA: TGTGCCAGCAGTACCCCACCGGGACATCCAACTAATGAAAAACTGTTTTTT. Its translation: CASSTPPGHPTNEKLFF.

The V and J genes are TRBV7-8 and TRBJ1-6; 7 bases line up with TRBD1. J was trimmed by 5 bases and V by 5 bases; bases with no gene match: 3. CDR3 size: 14 residues. Germline loops: CDR1 SGHVS, CDR2 FQNEAQ. The CDR3 DNA is TGTGCCAGCAGCCTTACAGGGGATAATTCACCCCTCCACTTT. Translation gives CASSLTGDNSPLHF. The full variable domain, with the rest looked up from reference TRBV7-8 and TRBJ1-6, is GAGVSQSPRYKVAKRGQDVALRCDPISGHVSLFWYQQALGQGPEFLTYFQNEAQLDKSGLPSDRFFAERPEGSVSTLKIQRTQQEDSAVYLCASSLTGDNSPLHFGNGTRLTVT.

The rearrangement links TRBV12-5 to TRBJ1-1; D gene ambiguous. The germline gives CDR1 LGHNT, CDR2 FRNRAP. The CDR3 runs 14 residues. Trimming removed 6 bases from V and 5 bases from J, with 16 bases in between. For the CDR3, the DNA is TGTGCTAGTGGACTTACATACGGGAGGACTGAAGCTTTCTTT. Translation: CASGLTYGRTEAFF.

The J gene is TRBJ1-1, the V gene TRBV5-1, with 7 bases lining up with TRBD1. Germline-derived CDR1 and CDR2 are SGHRS and YFSETQ. The V gene end was trimmed by 5 bases and the J gene end by 1 base; junction bases not matched to a gene: 5. The CDR3 covers 14 residues. The CDR3 region has the DNA TGCGCCAGCAGGTTGACAGGGCCGAACACTGAAGCTTTCTTT. This encodes CASRLTGPNTEAFF. The full variable domain, its missing parts supplied by reference TRBV5-1 and TRBJ1-1, is KAGVTQTPRYLIKTRGQQVTLSCSPISGHRSVSWYQQTPGQGLQFLFEYFSETQRNKGNFPGRFSGRQFSNSRSEMNVSTLELGDSALYLCASRLTGPNTEAFFGQGTRLTVV.

In nucleotides, the CDR3 is TGTGCCAGCACTAAACAGGGGATGGGAGAAAAACTGTTTTTT. Translating gives CASTKQGMGEKLFF. The rearrangement uses TRBV5-6 and TRBJ1-4, with 7 bases identical to TRBD1. Losses at the gene ends were 6 bases for V and 8 bases for J; bases not matched to a gene: 10. Germline values: CDR1 SGHDT, CDR2 YYEEEE. The CDR3 runs to 14 residues.

This clone has just a few counts. The chain links TRBV14 to TRBJ1-4, with 9 bases aligning to TRBD1. Germline V gene lookup returns CDR1 SGHDN and CDR2 FVKESK. This CDR3 spans 15 amino acids. V gave up 1 base and J gave up 9 bases; unmatched junction bases: 6. The CDR3 DNA is TGTGCCAGCAGCCAAGCTGGGACAGGGACCAAAAAACTGTTTTTT. Translation gives CASSQAGTGTKKLFF.

This clone was picked up a small number of times. The chain links TRBV27 to TRBJ1-4, with TRBD1 as a possible D gene (6 bases). CDR1 is MNHEY and CDR2 is SMNVEV in the germline V gene (reference sequence). CDR3 length equals 15 residues. V was pared by 5 bases and J by 4 bases, with 14 bases between. CDR3 DNA: TGTGCCAGCAGTCCCCGAGGGGGTCGTAATGAAAAACTGTTTTTT. It yields the protein CASSPRGGRNEKLFF.

The V gene is TRBV2, the J gene TRBJ2-1, with 9 positions matching TRBD2. Unmatched junction bases numbered 11, after V lost 6 bases and J lost 5 bases. Per the germline V gene, CDR1 is SNHLY and CDR2 is FYNNEI. This CDR3 contains 16 residues. CDR3 region: CASRGRSGGSHNEQFF. CDR3 coding DNA: TGTGCCAGCAGGGGTCGTAGCGGGGGAAGCCACAATGAGCAGTTCTTC.

The chain links TRBV7-2 to TRBJ1-4; D is undetermined. Trimming stripped 1 base from V and 7 bases from J, with 13 bases between. Germline V CDR1 and CDR2: SGHTA, FQGNSA. CDR3 length equals 15 residues. DNA for the CDR3: TGTGCCAGCAGCTTAGGGAGAAACGGGGTTGAAAAACTGTTTTTT. It specifies CASSLGRNGVEKLFF.

The chain couples TRBV28 to TRBJ1-5; D is uncertain. Germline CDR1 reads MDHEN; CDR2 reads SYDVKM. This CDR3 has 14 residues. V was shortened by 3 bases and J by 4 bases, with 10 bases between the two germline ends. The CDR3 DNA reads TGTGCCAGCAGTTTTTGGGGAGGGAATCAGCCCCAGCATTTT. It encodes CASSFWGGNQPQHF.

V is TRBV9 and J is TRBJ2-7; 7 bases are shared with TRBD2. The CDR3 has 17 amino acids. Trimming at V came to 4 bases and at J to 2 bases, leaving 15 bases not matched to a gene. Germline V gives CDR1 SGDLS, CDR2 YYNGEE. The CDR3 region has the DNA TGTGCCAGCAGCCCCTGGGGGGGTAAAGGGATTCCCTACGAGCAGTACTTC. It specifies CASSPWGGKGIPYEQYF.

The chain carries TRBV25-1 and TRBJ2-5, with a tentative D call TRBD2 (6 bases). In germline, CDR1 is MGHDK, CDR2 SYGVNS. The V gene lost 3 bases and the J gene lost 4 bases, with 18 bases spanning the gap. There are 16 residues in the CDR3. CDR3 sequence (DNA): TGTGCCAGCAGTGATACTAGCACCGGGCCCTTAGAGACCCAGTACTTC. This sequence encodes CASSDTSTGPLETQYF. The variable domain in full, completed from reference TRBV25-1 and TRBJ2-5, reads EADIYQTPRYLVIGTGKKITLECSQTMGHDKMYWYQQDPGMELHLIHYSYGVNSTEKGDLSSESTVSRIRTEHFPLTLESARPSHTSQYLCASSDTSTGPLETQYFGPGTRLLVL.

The V call is TRBV5-4, the J call TRBJ2-5, with 10 bases lining up with TRBD2. V shed 3 bases and J 2 bases; nucleotides not matched to a gene: 4. Germline V gene lookup returns CDR1 SGHNT and CDR2 YYREEE (reference sequence). This CDR3 is 15 amino acids long. The CDR3 protein is CASSWSSGGQETQYF. For the CDR3, the DNA is TGTGCCAGCAGCTGGAGTAGCGGGGGGCAAGAGACCCAGTACTTC.

The gene calls are TRBV19 and TRBJ1-1; TRBD1 is a possible D gene (6 bases). CDR3 size: 16 residues. The germline V gene encodes CDR1 LNHDA and CDR2 SQIVND (reference sequence). V was clipped by 8 bases and J by 0 bases, with 19 bases between them. CDR3 loop: CASLRYAKGVNTEAFF. CDR3 sequence (DNA): TGTGCCAGTCTCAGGTATGCAAAGGGGGTGAACACTGAAGCTTTCTTT.

The chain couples TRBV5-6 to TRBJ2-1; 10 positions match TRBD1. The CDR3 totals 18 residues. Trimming at V came to 0 bases and at J to 5 bases, leaving 11 bases not matched to a gene. Per germline, CDR1 SGHDT and CDR2 YYEEEE. CDR3 region: CASSLAYVGQGTHNEQFF. DNA for the CDR3: TGTGCCAGCAGCTTGGCTTATGTGGGACAGGGGACCCACAATGAGCAGTTCTTC.

The gene calls are TRBV27 and TRBJ2-3, with a weak D call TRBD2 (6 bases). Germline V gene sequence: CDR1 MNHEY, CDR2 SMNVEV (reference sequence). V lost 7 bases and J 6 bases, leaving 14 bases between the germline ends. This CDR3 contains 13 residues. The CDR3 DNA reads TGTGCCAGCAAGCTCGGGACTCTTGATACGCAGTATTTT. Translated, it gives CASKLGTLDTQYF.

V usage is TRBV11-2 and J usage is TRBJ2-2; the match to TRBD1 covers 7 bases. The germline gives CDR1 SGHAT, CDR2 FQNNGV. V gave up 1 base and J gave up 6 bases; unmatched junction bases: 8. The CDR3 consists of 16 residues. CDR3 sequence reads: CASSLVESGGAGELFF. CDR3 nucleotide sequence: TGTGCCAGCAGCTTAGTCGAGTCAGGGGGAGCCGGGGAGCTGTTTTTT.

The genes are TRBV7-2 and TRBJ2-1; TRBD2 might be the D (6 bases). V lost 4 bases to trimming and J lost 7 bases, with 17 bases between them. The CDR3 is 15 amino acids. In germline, CDR1 is SGHTA, CDR2 FQGNSA. CDR3 protein: CASSWGVKAGNEQFF. CDR3 DNA sequence: TGTGCCAGCAGCTGGGGGGTTAAGGCGGGGAATGAGCAGTTCTTC.

In DNA form, the CDR3 reads TGTGCCAGCAGTGGATCGACAGGTCTGGGCACTGAAGCTTTCTTT. Its translation: CASSGSTGLGTEAFF. The chain is built from TRBV6-5 and TRBJ1-1; D might be TRBD1 (6 bases). This CDR3 has 15 residues. Between the trimmed V and J ends, which lost 5 bases and 4 bases, there was a span of 17 bases. In germline, CDR1 is MNHEY, CDR2 SVGAGI.

The chain links TRBV28 to TRBJ1-2; D is perhaps TRBD1 (6 bases). CDR1 is MDHEN, CDR2 SYDVKM, per germline. Between the trimmed V and J ends, which lost 5 bases and 4 bases, there was a span of 8 bases. The CDR3 spans 12 residues. DNA for the CDR3: TGTGCCAGCAGTACAGGGACCTATGGCTACACCTTC. This translates into CASSTGTYGYTF.

The gene calls are TRBV7-2 and TRBJ2-7; 7 nucleotides match TRBD1. The CDR3 has 19 amino acids. Germline V CDR1 and CDR2: SGHTA, FQGNSA. V trimming: 1 base; J trimming: 2 bases; junction bases outside the gene matches: 17. This chain's CDR3 is CASSLVPSSDRALPYEQYF. In DNA, the CDR3 is TGTGCCAGCAGCTTAGTCCCATCCAGCGACAGGGCTCTACCCTACGAGCAGTACTTC.

The chain recombines TRBV2 with TRBJ2-1; a possible D gene is TRBD2 (6 bases). The CDR3 loop spans 13 amino acids. The germline CDR1 and CDR2 sequences are SNHLY and FYNNEI. V lost 8 bases to trimming and J lost 8 bases, with 16 bases between them. CDR3 sequence (DNA): TGTGCCAGCGGACGGGGCCTAGCGTATGAGCAGTTCTTC. It codes for CASGRGLAYEQFF.

This clone showed up just a few times. The chain is built from TRBV28 and TRBJ1-2, with a possible D match to TRBD1 (5 bases). The CDR3 runs to 14 residues. V lost 8 bases to trimming and J lost 1 base, with 14 bases between them. Germline V gene data show CDR1 as MDHEN and CDR2 as SYDVKM. The DNA of the CDR3 is TGTGCCAGCCGGACAACAGGTGGTAACTATGGCTACACCTTC. It codes for CASRTTGGNYGYTF.